This T cell receptor beta chain derives from a study of CD8+ T cells in alopecia areata (dated by TCRdb to the late 2010s). Concerning the study at large: Treated patients were enrolled in an open-label pilot trial of oral tofacitinib at 5 to 10 mg twice daily for moderate-to-severe alopecia areata. Tofacitinib was administered for 6 to 18 months, and 6 months of follow-up off drug were then conducted to assess delayed response and recurrence. The SALT score, which quantifies the percentage of affected scalp surface area, was used to measure disease severity in treated patients. High-throughput TCRbeta sequencing was used to examine T cell clonal expansion in alopecia areata in both the C3H/HeJ mouse model and human patients. Scalp tissue and sorted CD4+ and CD8+ peripheral blood T cells from patchy and totalis/universalis alopecia areata patients and from healthy controls were covered by human TCRbeta sequencing. Biopsies were taken from tofacitinib-treated patients at baseline and at 4 and 24 weeks of treatment, and a later scalp biopsy was taken in several of the tofacitinib-treated patients. Clonality in the scalp was compared among normal scalp (n=4), patchy alopecia areata scalp (n=8), and alopecia totalis/universalis scalp (n=8). RNA was extracted with the PAXgene miRNA kit for fixed scalp, the miRNeasy kit for PBMCs, and the RNeasy kit for mouse skin. TCRbeta CDR3 regions were amplified by immunoSEQ multiplex PCR with 35 Vbeta forward and 13 Jbeta reverse primers. Results the study describes overall, beyond this receptor: Scalp clonality and the number of expanded CD8+ clones among the top 100 scalp clones were significantly decreased by tofacitinib. During tofacitinib treatment, many expanded lesional clones remained in scalp and blood, and this persistence may partly explain relapse after treatment is stopped. TCR sequences shared between patients were less clear than in mice, possibly partly because of HLA diversity in the patient population. Because the treated cohort was small and had only one nonresponder, larger studies are needed to examine links between baseline CD8+ expansion and response. Compared with normal scalp, lesional scalp, particularly in alopecia totalis/universalis, had higher clonality and more expanded CD8+ clones, which suggests antigenic drive. Unlike mouse skin, where gammadelta T cells dominate, normal human skin contains resident alphabeta T cells that get sequenced too, which complicates analysis of the scalp TCR repertoire.

Receptor amplification or capture employed the immunoSEQ multiplex PCR assay. RNA was extracted from all samples and reverse transcribed into cDNA, which served as template for TCR sequencing. SuperScript III was used to make first-strand cDNA, primed with a 2:1 mix of oligo-dT and random hexamers. Amplification bias was assessed with a synthetic immune receptor repertoire, and residual bias was removed computationally. In the original analysis: Raw reads were preprocessed to remove errors, and CDR3 was defined according to IMGT conventions as the region from the conserved cysteine to phenylalanine. Clonality was computed as 1 minus the Shannon entropy, with the entropy normalized by log2 of the number of productive unique TCRs. Whether scalp clones were CD4 or CD8 was inferred by matching scalp TCRbeta sequences against CD4 and CD8 repertoires sorted from blood. The table comes from immuneACCESS by way of TCRdb, which keeps in-frame sequences with V and J called. Part of the clones is missing from these tables; in studies checked, under half for an unresolved V gene and the rest for unknown reasons. V, J and clone size were drawn from that table, and D and trimming were deduced from the DNA. The table for this sample lists more than 90,000 clones; just under 60% of them were counted only once. The top ten constitute approximately 16% of the sample.

The CDR3 spans 14 residues, from the cysteine through the phenylalanine. CDR3 DNA only is kept here, 42 bases in frame from base 1. V is clipped by 5 bases and J by 4 bases, and the sequence between their germline boundaries is 14 bases long. CDR1 and CDR2, looked up from the germline V gene, are WSHSY and SAAADI. About this clone: Its antigen is currently not known. No base-level quality is on record; no much larger clone is a single base apart.

This sample's treatment or condition label indicates: oral pan-JAK inhibitor, 5-10 mg twice daily. Peripheral blood and lesional scalp punch biopsies were obtained from patients with alopecia areata. PBMCs were isolated by density centrifugation and stained for CD3, CD4 and CD8, after which CD4+ and CD8+ T cells were sorted on a FACSAria. The specimen comprised CD8+ T cells sorted from blood, sampled at roughly week 58, from a patient treated with tofacitinib. The chain is encoded by TRBV10-2 joined to TRBJ1-2; the D gene cannot be resolved reliably. The source of this sequence is a human donor with alopecia areata. CDR3 loop: CASSSGSDPYGYTF. In nucleotide form, the sequence is TGCGCCAGCAGTTCCGGGTCCGATCCCTATGGCTACACCTTC.